This entry features one T cell receptor (beta chain) sequence. Using immunoSEQ multiplex PCR, the repertoire was profiled, and TCRdb retains in-frame clones only, with some absent. The sample lists roughly 230,000 clones, 80% to 85% occurring once. Patients of the Seattle cohort, enrolled during active infection, were followed longitudinally. This sample is part of a study of blood T cell repertoires in COVID-19. In the study overall: Sites in the United States, Italy and Spain provided acute and convalescent COVID-19 samples. Sample material is recorded as cDNA or gDNA derived from T cells, B-cell-depleted T cells, or PBMCs.

CDR1 MNHEY and CDR2 SMNVEV come from the germline V gene (reference sequence). Trimming left V 7 bases short and J 5 bases short, with 17 bases between. The CDR3 extends over 14 amino acids. Material: peripheral blood. The chain recombines TRBV27 with TRBJ2-5, with D possibly TRBD1 on 5 matching bases. This TCR was recovered from a woman of 80 years or more with COVID-19, enrolled during active disease. The CDR3 here is CASKVRPGWETQYF. In nucleotides, the CDR3 is TGTGCCAGCAAAGTAAGGCCAGGGTGGGAGACCCAGTACTTC.